This is a list of T cell receptor beta chains from one sample in a study of T cell responses to AZD1222 COVID-19 vaccine. Using immunoSEQ multiplex PCR, the repertoire was profiled, and TCRdb retains in-frame clones only, with some absent. The table records some 150,000 clones, around 89% of them present only once. Sequences were derived from peripheral blood, sampled 28 days after the second dose of the MenACWY control vaccine. These receptors originate from an adult who received the MenACWY meningococcal vaccine as a control. Both conserved end residues are part of each CDR3.

J gene | V gene | CDR3 protein
TRBJ1-4 | TRBV5-5 | CASSLWGSNEKLFF
TRBJ1-1 | TRBV28 | CASSLTVTKAFF
TRBJ1-1 | TRBV19 | CASSIQGWRGFTEAFF
TRBJ1-5 | TRBV30 | CAWSFSTDQPQHF
TRBJ2-7 | TRBV5-8 | CASSSGTGGGEQYF
TRBJ1-2 | TRBV6-5 | CASSFFGREGGYTF
TRBJ1-5 | TRBV19 | CASTTSGGMSNQPQHF
TRBJ1-1 | TRBV29-1 | CSAPEGTGNTEAFF
TRBJ1-3 | TRBV28 | CASNLGGGTGNTIYF
TRBJ1-1 | TRBV5-6 | CASSSGQSNTEAFF
TRBJ1-1 | TRBV5-1 | CASSTGQGRNTEAFF
TRBJ1-5 | TRBV2 | CASSEETGSNQPQHF
TRBJ2-3 | TRBV19 | CATRAGTGTADTQYF
TRBJ2-1 | TRBV5-1 | CASTFLAGSYNEQFF
TRBJ2-7 | TRBV6-2/TRBV6-3 | CASSYSRGYEQYF
TRBJ2-1 | TRBV20-1 | CSWLGNEQFF
TRBJ2-3 | TRBV3-1/TRBV3-2 | CASSQDTGTDTQYF
TRBJ2-5 | TRBV19 | CASTPRTGPETQYF
TRBJ2-3 | TRBV12-3/TRBV12-4 | CASRKVSTDTQYF
TRBJ1-1 | TRBV5-6 | CASSLEPGEAFF
TRBJ1-1 | TRBV10-3 | CAISAFVGSNTEAFF
TRBJ2-7 | TRBV10-2 | CASSGNRDRGYEQYF
TRBJ1-2 | TRBV2 | CASSDKGQIFYGYTF
TRBJ1-1 | TRBV7-6 | CASSALTGGTEAFF
TRBJ1-1 | TRBV6-5 | CASSWDGQGNTEAFF
TRBJ1-5 | TRBV6-5 | CASSYGGASNQPQHF
TRBJ2-7 | TRBV30 | CAWSVERGGPGEQYF
TRBJ1-1 | TRBV10-2 | CASSEGRLSSEAFF
TRBJ1-2 | TRBV6-5 | CASSYVAGSGGYTF
TRBJ1-1 | TRBV3-1/TRBV3-2 | CASSPGTLNTEAFF
TRBJ1-2 | TRBV28 | CASSLRVRGYTF
TRBJ1-2 | TRBV5-6 | CASSGKPGQSYGYTF
TRBJ2-7 | TRBV19 | CASDRGKFGSGYEQYF
TRBJ1-2 | TRBV30 | CAWVDRGEDGYTF
TRBJ2-3 | TRBV28 | CASSSSGGRPTDTQYF
TRBJ2-1 | TRBV4-3 | CASSQQEGRYEQFF